Presented here are 29 T cell receptor beta chains from one specimen sequenced in a study of blood T cell repertoires in COVID-19 (TCRdb year 2020). Library creation used the immunoSEQ multiplex PCR assay. Here the immuneACCESS table is served through TCRdb, limited to in-frame sequences with V and J called. Missing clones are a known gap in these copies; in checked studies unresolved V genes cover under half, and the rest lacks a known reason. This sample is represented by roughly 190,000 clones; around 90% of them were singletons. Less than 5.5% of the sample rests with the top ten. Sequenced sample: peripheral blood. The source is a human donor in a cohort sampled during active COVID-19.

The V gene is TRBV9, the J gene TRBJ2-6, with D tentatively TRBD2 (7 bases). The CDR3 runs 18 residues. Germline CDR1 reads SGDLS; CDR2 reads YYNGEE. The ends were cut back, 0 bases at V and 4 bases at J, with 17 bases in the middle. CDR3 nucleotide sequence: TGTGCCAGCAGCGTAGGCCCGGGGGGCCCTAGCGGGGCCAACGTCCTGACTTTC. It yields the protein CASSVGPGGPSGANVLTF.

This chain joins TRBV11-2 and TRBJ1-1; D gene unclear. In germline, CDR1 is SGHAT, CDR2 FQNNGV. The ends were cut back, 5 bases at V and 7 bases at J, with 11 bases in the middle. CDR3 size: 12 residues. The CDR3 coding sequence is TGTGCCAGCAGCCCCACCTCGGTTGAAGCTTTCTTT. As protein: CASSPTSVEAFF. The full variable domain, completed using reference TRBV11-2 and TRBJ1-1, is EAGVAQSPRYKIIEKRQSVAFWCNPISGHATLYWYQQILGQGPKLLIQFQNNGVVDDSQLPKDRFSAERLKGVDSTLKIQPAKLEDSAVYLCASSPTSVEAFFGQGTRLTVV.

The chain carries TRBV5-1 and TRBJ1-2; the D is unclear. The germline V and J ends were trimmed by 0 bases and 1 base, with 7 bases remaining between them. This CDR3 has 14 residues. Germline V gene lookup returns CDR1 SGHRS and CDR2 YFSETQ. The CDR3 loop reads CASSLAVNNYGYTF. In nucleotides, the CDR3 is TGCGCCAGCAGCTTGGCCGTTAATAACTATGGCTACACCTTC.

The V gene is TRBV4-3, the J gene TRBJ2-1, with 7 bases lining up with TRBD1. The CDR3 length is 15 residues. The trim removed 1 base at V and 3 bases at J, leaving 3 bases unmatched. Germline CDR1 reads LGHNA; CDR2 reads YSLEER. CDR3 in DNA: TGCGCCAGCAGCCAAGCCGACAGGGACTACAATGAGCAGTTCTTC. It encodes CASSQADRDYNEQFF.

V usage is TRBV6-5 and J usage is TRBJ2-7; D gene uncertain. CDR3 length: 14 residues. Trimming stripped 0 bases from V and 6 bases from J, with 12 bases between. Germline CDR1 is MNHEY and CDR2 is SVGAGI. CDR3 DNA sequence: TGTGCCAGCAGTTACTCAGCGTACGGCTCCGAGCAGTACTTC. Residues: CASSYSAYGSEQYF.

V and J are TRBV6-5 and TRBJ2-5, with TRBD2 as a possible D gene (5 bases). The CDR3 extends over 13 amino acids. Germline CDR1 and CDR2: MNHEY and SVGAGI. Trimming took 7 bases from V and 3 from J, leaving 12 bases between them. CDR3 region: CASIQAGKETQYF. DNA for the CDR3: TGTGCCAGCATTCAGGCGGGTAAAGAGACCCAGTACTTC.

The chain uses TRBV11-1 and TRBJ2-7; TRBD2 agrees at 7 bases. CDR3 length: 13 residues. The trim removed 10 bases at V and 4 bases at J, leaving 10 bases unmatched. Germline lookup yields CDR1 SGHAT and CDR2 FQDESV (reference sequence). DNA of the CDR3: TGTGCCACCAAGCGCCACGGGGGGTACGAGCAGTACTTC. It translates to CATKRHGGYEQYF. The complete variable domain, with remaining parts taken from reference TRBV11-1 and TRBJ2-7, reads EAEVAQSPRYKITEKSQAVAFWCDPISGHATLYWYRQILGQGPELLVQFQDESVVDDSQLPKDRFSAERLKGVDSTLKIQPAELGDSAMYLCATKRHGGYEQYFGPGTRLTVT.

The chain has TRBV6-6 and TRBJ1-1; D might be TRBD1 (6 bases). The length of the CDR3 is 14 residues. Deletions cut 0 bases from V and 3 bases from J, with 8 bases between. Per germline, CDR1 MNHNY and CDR2 SVGAGI (reference sequence). The CDR3 loop is CASSYSWGHTEAFF. The CDR3 DNA reads as TGTGCCAGCAGTTACTCGTGGGGGCACACTGAAGCTTTCTTT.

The genes are TRBV5-4 and TRBJ2-3; 12 nucleotides line up with TRBD2. This CDR3 is 14 amino acids long. CDR1 is SGHNT and CDR2 is YYREEE in the germline V gene (reference sequence). V was pared by 4 bases and J by 3 bases, with 0 bases of the junction left unmatched. The CDR3 sequence is CASSTSGGTDTQYF. Written as DNA, the CDR3 is TGTGCCAGCAGCACTAGCGGGGGGACAGATACGCAGTATTTT.

The sample holds a few counts of this clone. The chain couples TRBV19 to TRBJ2-7; D is unresolved. Germline lookup yields CDR1 LNHDA and CDR2 SQIVND (reference sequence). The CDR3 has 10 amino acids. Deletions cut 10 bases from V and 3 bases from J, with 7 bases between. The CDR3 region is CATLSYEQYF. The CDR3 DNA reads TGTGCCACCTTGAGCTACGAGCAGTACTTC.

This sequence joins TRBV20-1 and TRBJ1-5; D uncertain. Deletions cut 3 bases from V and 2 bases from J, with 8 bases between. This CDR3 contains 13 residues. Germline-derived CDR1 and CDR2 are DFQATT and SNEGSKA (reference sequence). Written as DNA, the CDR3 is TGCAGTGCTAGTTTCCCGGGCAATCAGCCCCAGCATTTT. This gives the protein CSASFPGNQPQHF.

The J gene is TRBJ1-1, the V gene TRBV12-3 or TRBV12-4; the match to TRBD1 covers 7 bases. With V trimmed by 5 bases and J by 11 bases, 11 bases remained unmatched. The CDR3 sequence is 13 residues long. The CDR3 coding sequence is TGTGCCAGCAGTCCGGGACAGTCCCCCTCCGCTTTCTTT. Protein sequence: CASSPGQSPSAFF.

The genes are TRBV7-2 and TRBJ2-4; tentatively, D is TRBD1 (5 bases). This CDR3 has 16 residues. The germline CDR1 and CDR2 sequences are SGHTA and FQGNSA. V was clipped by 1 base and J by 2 bases, with 12 bases between them. CDR3 nucleotide sequence: TGTGCCAGCAGCTTAGGGCCAGGGCGACCCAAAAACATTCAGTACTTC. As protein: CASSLGPGRPKNIQYF. Full variable domain (outside the CDR3, taken from reference TRBV7-2 and TRBJ2-4): GAGVSQSPSNKVTEKGKDVELRCDPISGHTALYWYRQSLGQGLEFLIYFQGNSAPDKSGLPSDRFSAERTGGSVSTLTIQRTQQEDSAVYLCASSLGPGRPKNIQYFGAGTRLSVL.

J is TRBJ2-7 and V is TRBV15, with 10 bases that match TRBD1. V was clipped by 1 base and J by 3 bases; unmatched bases: 6. Germline V gene sequence: CDR1 LNHNV, CDR2 YYDKDF (reference sequence). The CDR3 extends over 16 amino acids. CDR3: CATSRVFGQGDYEQYF. The CDR3 bases are TGTGCCACCAGCAGAGTTTTCGGACAGGGGGACTACGAGCAGTACTTC.

This chain joins TRBV6-5 and TRBJ2-1, with D possibly matching TRBD1 (6 bases). The CDR3 length is 15 residues. Germline CDR1 reads MNHEY; CDR2 reads SVGAGI. Trimming stripped 7 bases from V and 0 bases from J, with 13 bases between. CDR3: CASNPDRGSYNEQFF. Written as DNA, the CDR3 is TGTGCCAGCAACCCGGACAGAGGCTCCTACAATGAGCAGTTCTTC.

This clone has only one observation. The V call is TRBV6-5, the J call TRBJ2-7, with 8 bases fitting TRBD1. CDR1 is MNHEY, CDR2 SVGAGI, per germline. The V gene end was trimmed by 7 bases and the J gene end by 5 bases; junction bases not matched to a gene: 7. The CDR3 covers 13 residues. The CDR3 DNA is TGTGCCAGCACCCGGACAGGGTCCAACGAGCAGTACTTC. It codes for CASTRTGSNEQYF.

The genes are TRBV6-5 and TRBJ2-7; no clear D gene. V was cut by 6 bases and J by 6 bases, with 15 bases left in between. The CDR3 is 13 residues long. Germline CDR1 MNHEY, CDR2 SVGAGI. The CDR3 coding sequence is TGTGCCAGCAGGCAGTCATGGGCCCTCGAGCAGTACTTC. It translates to CASRQSWALEQYF.

This clone was seen only once. The V gene is TRBV5-6, the J gene TRBJ2-3; TRBD2 aligns across 14 bases. Germline CDR1 and CDR2: SGHDT and YYEEEE. This CDR3 is 19 amino acids long. The V gene end was trimmed by 4 bases and the J gene end by 0 bases; junction bases not matched to a gene: 10. Here the CDR3 reads CASSLWTSGGLTSTDTQYF. The DNA for the CDR3 is TGTGCCAGCAGCCTTTGGACTAGCGGGGGGCTTACTAGCACAGATACGCAGTATTTT.

The chain recombines TRBV10-3 with TRBJ1-2; 7 bases are a match to TRBD1. Per the germline V gene, CDR1 is ENHRY and CDR2 is SYGVKD. This CDR3 region has 12 residues. Unmatched junction bases numbered 6, after V lost 9 bases and J lost 5 bases. The CDR3 DNA reads TGTGCCATTGGAGACAGGGATTATGGCTACACCTTC. Translation: CAIGDRDYGYTF.

The chain couples TRBV11-2 to TRBJ2-7; TRBD2 matches 8 bases. Unmatched junction bases numbered 11, after V lost 2 bases and J lost 2 bases. CDR3 length: 17 amino acids. Germline V gene data show CDR1 as SGHAT and CDR2 as FQNNGV. The DNA for the CDR3 is TGTGCCAGCAGCTTAATACTCCAACGGCGGGAGGCCTACGAGCAGTACTTC. This sequence encodes CASSLILQRREAYEQYF.

This sequence joins TRBV2 and TRBJ2-1, with 12 bases aligning to TRBD1. J gave up 7 bases and V 5 bases, and 9 bases lay outside the gene matches. Germline lookup yields CDR1 SNHLY and CDR2 FYNNEI. CDR3 length: 16 residues. The CDR3 here is CASSPIGTGGRNEQFF. CDR3 DNA sequence: TGTGCCAGCAGTCCCATAGGGACAGGGGGCAGGAATGAGCAGTTCTTC.

The chain links TRBV19 to TRBJ2-7, with D uncertain. The CDR3 spans 14 residues. Germline CDR1 is LNHDA and CDR2 is SQIVND (reference sequence). V was cut by 5 bases and J by 0 bases, with 11 bases left in between. In DNA, the CDR3 is TGTGCCAGTAGTCCACAGAGTAGCTCCTACGAGCAGTACTTC. It specifies CASSPQSSSYEQYF.

The V call is TRBV9, the J call TRBJ2-7, with 10 bases fitting TRBD2. Germline CDR1 reads SGDLS; CDR2 reads YYNGEE. V trimming: 0 bases; J trimming: 5 bases; junction bases outside the gene matches: 5. The CDR3 sequence is 15 residues long. CDR3 DNA sequence: TGTGCCAGCAGCGTAGCAGCTAGCGGGAGCAACGAGCAGTACTTC. Translating it yields CASSVAASGSNEQYF.

The chain is built from TRBV19 and TRBJ1-5, with D perhaps matching TRBD1 (5 bases). Germline CDR1 is LNHDA and CDR2 is SQIVND (reference sequence). The CDR3 contains 13 residues. The V end was cut by 5 bases, the J end by 6 bases, with 11 bases between. The CDR3 loop reads CASSSGNGQPQHF. The DNA for the CDR3 is TGTGCCAGTAGTTCAGGGAACGGTCAGCCCCAGCATTTT.

This rearrangement joins TRBV27 to TRBJ1-5, with 10 positions matching TRBD1. With V trimmed by 2 bases and J by 6 bases, 4 bases remained unmatched. Germline loops: CDR1 MNHEY, CDR2 SMNVEV (reference sequence). The CDR3 runs to 15 residues. In nucleotides, the CDR3 is TGTGCCAGCAGTTTACGAGGGACAGGGGTTCAGCCCCAGCATTTT. The encoded protein is CASSLRGTGVQPQHF.

V usage is TRBV5-1 and J usage is TRBJ2-6, with TRBD2 as a possible D gene (6 bases). The CDR3 extends over 16 amino acids. Germline V gene data show CDR1 as SGHRS and CDR2 as YFSETQ. The germline V and J ends were trimmed by 4 bases and 2 bases, with 13 bases remaining between them. Here the CDR3 reads CASSPSGGTGANVLTF. The CDR3 coding sequence is TGCGCCAGCAGCCCCTCGGGCGGGACTGGGGCCAACGTCCTGACTTTC.

The chain recombines TRBV4-3 with TRBJ2-6, with 11 nucleotides matching TRBD1. The CDR3 totals 20 residues. Germline-derived CDR1 and CDR2 are LGHNA and YSLEER. Unmatched junction bases numbered 8, after V lost 1 base and J lost 0 bases. CDR3 nucleotide sequence: TGCGCCAGCAGCCAAGGCCTGGGCGGGACAGGGGGCTCTGGGGCCAACGTCCTGACTTTC. Protein product: CASSQGLGGTGGSGANVLTF.

J is TRBJ1-1 and V is TRBV7-8; D is ambiguous. Trimming shortened V by 1 base and J by 0 bases, and 6 bases separated the two germline ends. Per the germline V gene, CDR1 is SGHVS and CDR2 is FQNEAQ. The CDR3 has 14 amino acids. The CDR3 spells CASSLDSMNTEAFF. In DNA, the CDR3 is TGTGCCAGCAGCTTAGACAGTATGAACACTGAAGCTTTCTTT.

The chain joins TRBV9 to TRBJ2-7; TRBD2 might be the D (6 bases). This CDR3 region has 15 residues. Germline V CDR1 and CDR2: SGDLS, YYNGEE. Trimming left V 4 bases short and J 5 bases short, with 19 bases between. The DNA for the CDR3 is TGTGCCAGCAGCCCCAGCGGCGGGGATTACCACGAGCAGTACTTC. Translating gives CASSPSGGDYHEQYF.